The present TCR beta chain was sequenced within a study of Graves' ophthalmopathy and Graves' hyperthyroidism. From fresh peripheral blood, over 9 ml in volume, the PBMCs were obtained. Researchers took RNA transcripts and amplified TCR beta CDR3 regions from them. The library came from an HTBI-primed first-round RT-PCR and a second-round multiplex PCR. MiXCR was run by TCRdb on the multiplex PCR reads, yielding one entry per CDR3 protein. Of 200,000 to 250,000 distinct CDR3 sequences in the sample, about 47% were seen once. Germline CDR1 and CDR2: SNHLY and FYNNEI. The CDR3 sequence is 14 residues long. Trimming took 7 bases from V and 2 from J, leaving 15 bases between them.

The sample was peripheral blood. This receptor was taken from an adult man with Graves' ophthalmopathy. V usage is TRBV2 and J usage is TRBJ2-7, with a tentative D call TRBD1 (5 bases). Here the CDR3 reads CASTWQGNAYEQYF. CDR3 nucleotides: TGTGCCAGCACTTGGCAGGGAAACGCCTACGAGCAGTACTTC.